Presented here are 16 T cell receptor beta chains from one specimen sequenced in a study of blood T cell repertoires in COVID-19. Method: immunoSEQ multiplex PCR; TCRdb's copy keeps in-frame clones and lacks some. This sample yields fewer than 200,000 clones, of which over 75% are seen a single time; approximately 1.2% belongs to the top ten. The sample comprised peripheral blood. The receptors here all came from a man in his sixties who had recovered from COVID-19.

This chain joins TRBV5-4 and TRBJ2-1; TRBD2 agrees at 10 bases. This CDR3 has 17 residues. J lost 4 bases, V lost 1 base, and 8 bases had no gene match. Germline assignment: CDR1 SGHNT and CDR2 YYREEE (reference sequence). The CDR3 spells CASSLTSGASAYNEQFF. The CDR3 nucleotides are TGTGCCAGCAGCTTGACTAGCGGGGCCTCCGCATACAATGAGCAGTTCTTC.

This clone showed up just once. The rearrangement links TRBV7-3 to TRBJ2-1; 9 bases align to TRBD2. Germline values: CDR1 SGHTA, CDR2 FQGTGA. The CDR3 is 15 amino acids. V shed 6 bases and J 3 bases; nucleotides not matched to a gene: 6. The CDR3 nucleotides read TGTGCCAGCAGTAGTTGGACTAGCGTCTACAATGAGCAGTTCTTC. Translating it yields CASSSWTSVYNEQFF.

This chain uses TRBV6-1 with TRBJ2-1; tentative D call: TRBD1 (5 bases). The V and J ends lost 5 bases and 6 bases respectively, with 14 bases between them. The CDR3 consists of 14 residues. CDR1 is MNHNS, CDR2 SASEGT, per germline. CDR3 amino acids: CASSYQVGANEQFF. The CDR3 region has the DNA TGTGCCAGCAGTTATCAGGTTGGGGCCAATGAGCAGTTCTTC.

The chain is built from TRBV19 and TRBJ2-7; 8 bases line up with TRBD2. CDR3 length equals 14 residues. V lost 5 bases to trimming and J lost 1 base; unmatched junction nucleotides: 4. Germline V lookup: CDR1 LNHDA, CDR2 SQIVND (reference sequence). The CDR3 coding sequence is TGTGCCAGTAGTCCCCGGGGGGGGTCCTACGAGCAGTACTTC. Translating it yields CASSPRGGSYEQYF.

V is TRBV29-1 and J is TRBJ1-5; 9 positions agree with TRBD1. Germline V gene sequence: CDR1 SQVTM, CDR2 ANQGSEA. After removal of 2 bases from V and 5 bases from J, the junction contained 7 bases not matched to a gene. CDR3 length equals 15 residues. The CDR3 here is CSVEPGQGGDQPQHF. The CDR3 DNA reads TGCAGCGTTGAACCGGGACAGGGAGGGGATCAGCCCCAGCATTTT. The entire variable domain, with the rest obtained from reference TRBV29-1 and TRBJ1-5, is as follows: SAVISQKPSRDICQRGTSLTIQCQVDSQVTMMFWYRQQPGQSLTLIATANQGSEATYESGFVIDKFPISRPNLTFSTLTVSNMSPEDSSIYLCSVEPGQGGDQPQHFGDGTRLSIL.

The V call is TRBV28, the J call TRBJ1-5, with D possibly TRBD1 on 5 matching bases. Between the trimmed V and J ends, which lost 4 bases and 8 bases, there was a span of 12 bases. CDR1 and CDR2 (germline): MDHEN, SYDVKM. The CDR3 runs 13 residues. The CDR3: CASSSPRVEPQHF. DNA for the CDR3: TGTGCCAGCAGTTCCCCCAGGGTGGAGCCCCAGCATTTT.

In the case of this clone: Other nucleotide sequences from this sample produce the same CDR3. J is TRBJ1-2 and V is TRBV27, with a tentative D call TRBD1 (6 bases). V dropped 5 bases and J dropped 7 bases, with 11 bases sitting between them. The CDR3 covers 12 residues. Germline lookup yields CDR1 MNHEY and CDR2 SMNVEV (reference sequence). The CDR3 sequence is CASSLRGGGYTF. The CDR3 coding sequence is TGTGCCAGCAGTCTAAGGGGGGGTGGCTACACCTTC.

J is TRBJ2-5 and V is TRBV13; D possibly corresponds to TRBD2 (5 bases). The CDR3 is 13 amino acids. The germline gives CDR1 PRHDT, CDR2 FYEKMQ (reference sequence). V lost 2 bases and J lost 5, with 9 bases in between. CDR3 in amino acids: CASSLRGYETQYF. The CDR3 nucleotides read TGTGCCAGCAGCTTACGAGGGTACGAGACCCAGTACTTC.

In this sample, this clone turned up a few times. This chain connects TRBV7-8 to TRBJ2-2, with 12 bases identical to TRBD2. Per the germline V gene, CDR1 is SGHVS and CDR2 is FQNEAQ. This CDR3 region has 17 residues. V trimming: 6 bases; J trimming: 2 bases; junction bases outside the gene matches: 7. CDR3 sequence (DNA): TGTGCCAGCAGATCTACTAGCGGGGGGCCCAACACCGGGGAGCTGTTTTTT. Translation gives CASRSTSGGPNTGELFF.

The gene calls are TRBV4-2 and TRBJ2-7, with 9 bases fitting TRBD2. Trimming at V came to 1 base and at J to 2 bases, leaving 9 bases not matched to a gene. The germline V gene encodes CDR1 LGHNA and CDR2 YNFKEQ. The CDR3 has 17 amino acids. The DNA for the CDR3 is TGTGCCAGCAGCCAAGCCCTGTGGCGGGGGGGACCCTACGAGCAGTACTTC. Amino acids: CASSQALWRGGPYEQYF.

V and J are TRBV5-1 and TRBJ2-1; maybe TRBD2 (7 bases). The germline CDR1 and CDR2 sequences are SGHRS and YFSETQ. Trimming removed 1 base at V and 5 bases at J, with 13 bases between. This CDR3 region has 15 residues. The CDR3 DNA reads TGCGCCAGCAGCTTGTGGGGGGGCGTCGACAATGAGCAGTTCTTC. Protein product: CASSLWGGVDNEQFF.

This clone was seen only once. The chain is built from TRBV21-1 and TRBJ1-2; the table calls TRBD1, which could not be checked here. TRBV21-1 constitutes a pseudogene. The CDR3 covers 15 residues. The CDR3 reads CASSKDPWDRNIYTF. In DNA form, the CDR3 reads TGTGCCAGCAGCAAAGACCCATGGGACAGGAATATCTACACCTTC.

The J gene is TRBJ1-4, the V gene TRBV7-9; tentative D call: TRBD1 (6 bases). V lost 7 bases and J 7 bases, leaving 19 bases between the germline ends. The CDR3 loop spans 15 amino acids. Per the germline V gene, CDR1 is SEHNR and CDR2 is FQNEAQ (reference sequence). CDR3 sequence reads: CASNKGGRGFEKLFF. The CDR3 DNA reads as TGTGCCAGCAACAAGGGGGGTAGAGGCTTTGAAAAACTGTTTTTT.

The count of this clone is one. The chain joins TRBV14 to TRBJ2-1; D might be TRBD2 (6 bases). CDR3 length: 16 residues. The V gene's germline CDR1 is SGHDN and CDR2 FVKESK. The ends were cut back, 1 base at V and 4 bases at J, with 14 bases in the middle. CDR3 DNA sequence: TGTGCCAGCAGCCAAGCCCCGCGGGGCCCTTACAATGAGCAGTTCTTC. Encoded protein: CASSQAPRGPYNEQFF.

This CDR3 is CASSLWGLGTEAFF. CDR3 in DNA: TGTGCCAGCAGCTTATGGGGCCTGGGCACTGAAGCTTTCTTT. The chain has TRBV5-5 and TRBJ1-1; a weak D match, TRBD1 (5 bases). The germline CDR1 and CDR2 sequences are SGHKS and YYEKEE (reference sequence). V gave up 2 bases and J gave up 4 bases, with 12 bases separating them. CDR3 size: 14 residues. The full variable domain, rest sourced from reference TRBV5-5 and TRBJ1-1, is DAGVTQSPTHLIKTRGQQVTLRCSPISGHKSVSWYQQVLGQGPQFIFQYYEKEERGRGNFPDRFSARQFPNYSSELNVNALLLGDSALYLCASSLWGLGTEAFFGQGTRLTVV.

The V gene is TRBV19, the J gene TRBJ1-4; TRBD1 matches at 9 bases. Trimming took 8 bases from V and 8 from J; bases not matched to a gene: 6. The germline V gene encodes CDR1 LNHDA and CDR2 SQIVND (reference sequence). CDR3 length: 13 amino acids. The CDR3 bases are TGTGCCAGTGGGACAGGGACAGCCGAAAAACTGTTTTTT. As protein: CASGTGTAEKLFF.